These 22 T cell receptor beta chains were sequenced from one sample in a study of graft-versus-host responses after intestinal transplantation. TCRdb's copy holds only in-frame clones and misses some; the assay was immunoSEQ multiplex PCR. The table includes about 15,000 clones, around three fifths detected once. The graft tissue was processed, and this released both intraepithelial and lamina propria lymphocytes. Sequencing used ileum tissue, obtained 524 days after transplant. The receptor source for this set is a human patient who received an intestinal transplant, so some T cells may come from the graft donor.

This clone has just a few counts. The V and J genes are TRBV7-6 and TRBJ2-7, with TRBD1 matching over 8 bases. V lost 3 bases and J lost 5; bases outside the gene matches: 6. The CDR3 sequence is 14 residues long. Germline values: CDR1 SGHVS, CDR2 FNYEAQ. The DNA for the CDR3 is TGTGCCAGCAGCTTCCGCCGACAGGGGCACGAGCAGTACTTC. Its translation is CASSFRRQGHEQYF. Complete variable domain (other parts from reference TRBV7-6 and TRBJ2-7): GAGVSQSPRYKVTKRGQDVALRCDPISGHVSLYWYRQALGQGPEFLTYFNYEAQQDKSGLPNDRFSAERPEGSISTLTIQRTEQRDSAMYRCASSFRRQGHEQYFGPGTRLTVT.

The V call is TRBV7-9, the J call TRBJ1-6; D uncertain. The CDR3 runs 15 residues. Germline loops: CDR1 SEHNR, CDR2 FQNEAQ (reference sequence). V lost 5 bases, J lost 5 bases, and 13 bases lay in between. CDR3 loop: CASSPSGENNSPLHF. The CDR3 coding sequence is TGTGCCAGCAGCCCTTCCGGGGAGAATAATTCACCCCTCCACTTT.

The chain recombines TRBV4-2 with TRBJ2-5; TRBD2 matches at 9 bases. The CDR3 runs 16 residues. The germline gives CDR1 LGHNA, CDR2 YNFKEQ. Unmatched junction bases numbered 7, after V lost 0 bases and J lost 5 bases. CDR3 nucleotide sequence: TGTGCCAGCAGCCAAGATCCCCAGCGGGGGGAGGAGACCCAGTACTTC. This sequence encodes CASSQDPQRGEETQYF.

This clone was counted only a few times. The genes are TRBV9 and TRBJ2-3, with 9 bases fitting TRBD1. J was trimmed by 2 bases and V by 4 bases; bases with no gene match: 11. CDR3 length: 17 residues. Germline values: CDR1 SGDLS, CDR2 YYNGEE. Here the CDR3 DNA reads TGTGCCAGCAGCCAACAAGGGGACAGGGCCTACACAGATACGCAGTATTTT. Protein product: CASSQQGDRAYTDTQYF.

This clone was counted once. The V and J genes are TRBV7-2 and TRBJ1-4, with D maybe TRBD1 (5 bases). Germline lookup yields CDR1 SGHTA and CDR2 FQGNSA. The ends were cut back, 5 bases at V and 4 bases at J, with 14 bases in the middle. The CDR3 is 15 amino acids. The CDR3 sequence: CASSPQPGDNEKLFF. In DNA form, the CDR3 reads TGTGCCAGCAGCCCACAGCCGGGGGATAATGAAAAACTGTTTTTT.

This rearrangement joins TRBV6-7 to TRBJ2-3; 12 bases are shared with TRBD2. TRBV6-7 counts as an open reading frame of uncertain function. V lost 2 bases and J lost 2; bases outside the gene matches: 5. This CDR3 contains 17 residues. CDR3: CASSYTWTSGDTDTQYF. DNA of the CDR3: TGTGCCAGCAGTTACACTTGGACTAGCGGGGACACAGATACGCAGTATTTT.

This chain links TRBV6-1 with TRBJ1-1; D gene unclear. The CDR3 sequence is 13 residues long. The germline V gene has CDR1 MNHNS and CDR2 SASEGT. Trimming stripped 7 bases from V and 1 base from J, with 10 bases between. Written as DNA, the CDR3 is TGTGCCAGCAAGGAGACCCAGAACACTGAAGCTTTCTTT. Protein product: CASKETQNTEAFF.

The gene calls are TRBV12-5 and TRBJ2-6; D gene unclear. Trimming stripped 1 base from V and 4 bases from J, with 11 bases between. The CDR3 consists of 16 residues. CDR1 and CDR2 from the germline V gene are LGHNT and FRNRAP. The CDR3 protein is CASGLGGSLGANVLTF. DNA of the CDR3: TGTGCTAGTGGTTTGGGAGGTTCTCTAGGGGCCAACGTCCTGACTTTC.

The J gene is TRBJ1-2, the V gene TRBV2; D is ambiguous. The CDR3 is 18 amino acids. From germline, CDR1 is SNHLY and CDR2 FYNNEI. The ends were cut back, 0 bases at V and 8 bases at J, with 25 bases in the middle. Written as DNA, the CDR3 is TGTGCCAGCAGTGAAGCGTCCGCCGGTATAAACTATTCGGGGGGCTACACCTTC. This codes for CASSEASAGINYSGGYTF. The whole variable domain, filled in from reference TRBV2 and TRBJ1-2, reads EPEVTQTPSHQVTQMGQEVILRCVPISNHLYFYWYRQILGQKVEFLVSFYNNEISEKSEIFDDQFSVERPDGSNFTLKIRSTKLEDSAMYFCASSEASAGINYSGGYTFGSGTRLTVV.

The V gene is TRBV7-2, the J gene TRBJ2-7; 9 bases fit TRBD2. Germline V CDR1 and CDR2: SGHTA, FQGNSA. V dropped 1 base and J dropped 4; count of bases not matched to a gene: 5. This CDR3 is built from 15 residues. CDR3 bases: TGTGCCAGCAGCTTAGGTGCTAGCGGGGAGTACGAGCAGTACTTC. Translation gives CASSLGASGEYEQYF.

The chain employs TRBV7-8 and TRBJ2-7, with 8 bases matching TRBD2. The germline gives CDR1 SGHVS, CDR2 FQNEAQ. The CDR3 consists of 15 residues. V lost 5 bases to trimming and J lost 0 bases; unmatched junction nucleotides: 6. The DNA of the CDR3 is TGTGCCAGCAGCCACGATAGCGGGGCCTCCTACGAGCAGTACTTC. This encodes CASSHDSGASYEQYF.

The J gene is TRBJ2-5, the V gene TRBV10-1, with 9 bases lining up with TRBD2. Looked up from germline, CDR1 is WNHNN and CDR2 is SYGVQD (reference sequence). The length of the CDR3 is 15 residues. V was pared by 0 bases and J by 11 bases, with 10 bases of the junction left unmatched. This chain's CDR3 is CASSESERGAVEQYF. In DNA form, the CDR3 reads TGCGCCAGCAGTGAGTCGGAGCGGGGGGCCGTGGAGCAGTACTTC.

The chain links TRBV7-2 to TRBJ1-5; D gene uncertain. Deletions cut 2 bases from V and 5 bases from J, with 13 bases between. Germline CDR1 and CDR2: SGHTA and FQGNSA. The CDR3 is made up of 15 amino acids. The CDR3 DNA reads TGTGCCAGCAGCTTAAGGGCGGGTTTTGATCAGCCCCAGCATTTT. Its translation is CASSLRAGFDQPQHF.

This rearrangement joins TRBV9 to TRBJ1-6; 10 bases agree with TRBD1. The junction had 8 bases not matched to a gene; V was cut back by 3 bases and J by 8 bases. The CDR3 contains 16 residues. Per the germline V gene, CDR1 is SGDLS and CDR2 is YYNGEE. DNA for the CDR3: TGTGCCAGCAGCGCCCGGGAGGGACAGGGGTATTCACCCCTCCACTTT. Translated, it gives CASSAREGQGYSPLHF. Full variable domain (missing parts from reference TRBV9 and TRBJ1-6): DSGVTQTPKHLITATGQRVTLRCSPRSGDLSVYWYQQSLDQGLQFLIQYYNGEERAKGNILERFSAQQFPDLHSELNLSSLELGDSALYFCASSAREGQGYSPLHFGNGTRLTVT.

The chain recombines TRBV5-1 with TRBJ2-2; D call uncertain. Trimming cost V 0 bases and J 5 bases, with 8 bases left between them. The length of the CDR3 is 14 residues. Germline CDR1 is SGHRS and CDR2 is YFSETQ. The CDR3: CASSLVAATGELFF. DNA of the CDR3: TGCGCCAGCAGCTTGGTGGCTGCAACCGGGGAGCTGTTTTTT.

The gene calls are TRBV7-2 and TRBJ1-1, with a weak D call TRBD1 (5 bases). Germline assignment: CDR1 SGHTA and CDR2 FQGNSA. This CDR3 region has 14 residues. Trimming pared 2 bases from V and 7 bases from J, leaving 14 bases between. CDR3 region: CASSLIRGQGEAFF. The CDR3 nucleotides read TGTGCCAGCAGCTTAATTCGAGGTCAGGGTGAAGCTTTCTTT.

The chain combines TRBV6-6 with TRBJ2-5; 7 nucleotides agree with TRBD2. Germline CDR1 reads MNHNY; CDR2 reads SVGAGI (reference sequence). CDR3 length equals 13 residues. V dropped 2 bases and J dropped 5; count of bases not matched to a gene: 2. The CDR3 spells CASSYREGETQYF. DNA of the CDR3: TGTGCCAGCAGTTACAGGGAGGGGGAGACCCAGTACTTC.

The rearrangement uses TRBV6-5 and TRBJ2-6; D might be TRBD1 (5 bases). The CDR3 is 15 amino acids. The germline V gene encodes CDR1 MNHEY and CDR2 SVGAGI. Trimming pared 6 bases from V and 0 bases from J, leaving 9 bases between. The chain's CDR3 is CASRTRASGANVLTF. The CDR3 DNA sequence: TGTGCCAGCAGAACCAGGGCCTCTGGGGCCAACGTCCTGACTTTC.

Points on this clone: The DNA is left out, because the CDR3 cannot be placed on it with certainty; the CDR3 is given as TCRdb lists it. The CDR3 reads CASGLVGTGSLEYF. The chain is built from TRBV12-5 and TRBJ2-5; TRBD1, the table's D call, lacks a check against the DNA. The CDR3 contains 14 residues when both ends are counted. Germline values: CDR1 LGHNT, CDR2 FRNRAP.

The J gene is TRBJ2-2, the V gene TRBV6-1, with 7 nucleotides matching TRBD1. In germline, CDR1 is MNHNS, CDR2 SASEGT. This CDR3 has 15 residues. Unmatched junction bases numbered 6, after V lost 2 bases and J lost 6 bases. CDR3 protein: CASSEFKGAAGELFF. The CDR3 nucleotides are TGTGCCAGCAGTGAATTTAAGGGGGCAGCCGGGGAGCTGTTTTTT.

This chain links TRBV6-1 with TRBJ2-7, with D tentatively TRBD1 (5 bases). V was trimmed by 4 bases and J by 2 bases, leaving 12 bases between them. This CDR3 region has 14 residues. Germline V gene data show CDR1 as MNHNS and CDR2 as SASEGT. CDR3 region: CASSGLKGPYEQYF. In nucleotides, the CDR3 is TGTGCCAGCAGTGGCTTAAAGGGGCCCTACGAGCAGTACTTC.

This sequence joins TRBV29-1 and TRBJ2-7; D may be TRBD1 (6 bases). Germline loops: CDR1 SQVTM, CDR2 ANQGSEA. Trimming pared 0 bases from V and 0 bases from J, leaving 9 bases between. This CDR3 has 14 residues. The CDR3: CSVEEEGGSYEQYF. The CDR3 DNA reads TGCAGCGTTGAAGAAGAAGGGGGCTCCTACGAGCAGTACTTC.